The 21 T cell receptor beta chains reported below all come from one sample, sequenced in a study of neurological immune-mediated disorders. TCRdb re-analysed the 5' RACE reads in MiXCR, keeping a single row per CDR3 protein. The table lists tens of thousands of distinct CDR3 sequences, 3.5% to 5.5% of them singletons, with around 5% in the top ten. Sequenced sample: PBMCs. These receptors were collected from an older woman with multiple sclerosis.

There are many counts of this clonotype. DNA for the CDR3: TGTGCCATCAGCGACAGGGAGTGGGAGACCCAGTACTTC. Protein product: CAISDREWETQYF. V gene TRBV10-3 combines with J gene TRBJ2-5; 7 bases are shared with TRBD1. This CDR3 is built from 13 residues. J was trimmed by 5 bases and V by 6 bases; bases with no gene match: 6. Germline loops: CDR1 ENHRY, CDR2 SYGVKD.

This clonotype has a count of ten or more. This chain joins TRBV20-1 and TRBJ2-1; 8 bases fit TRBD1. The V and J ends lost 1 base and 2 bases, in that order; junction bases with no gene match: 1. The CDR3 has 14 amino acids. Germline assignment: CDR1 DFQATT and CDR2 SNEGSKA (reference sequence). The CDR3 spells CSARVGQAYNEQFF. For the CDR3, the DNA is TGCAGTGCTAGAGTGGGACAGGCCTACAATGAGCAGTTCTTC.

The chain recombines TRBV20-1 with TRBJ2-5; the match to TRBD2 covers 8 bases. The germline V gene encodes CDR1 DFQATT and CDR2 SNEGSKA (reference sequence). With V trimmed by 0 bases and J by 2 bases, 5 bases remained unmatched. The CDR3 runs to 15 residues. Here the CDR3 reads CSARDGASGQETQYF. In DNA form, the CDR3 reads TGCAGTGCTAGAGATGGGGCTAGCGGGCAAGAGACCCAGTACTTC.

This clonotype was seen many times. This chain links TRBV11-1 with TRBJ1-1, with a weak D call TRBD1 (5 bases). The CDR3 covers 15 residues. Trimming cost V 5 bases and J 1 base, with 14 bases left between them. Germline V gene data show CDR1 as SGHAT and CDR2 as FQDESV (reference sequence). CDR3 sequence: CASSRRVGGNTEAFF. The CDR3 DNA is TGTGCCAGCAGCCGTCGGGTGGGGGGGAACACTGAAGCTTTCTTT.

This clonotype has just a few counts. This chain uses TRBV11-3 with TRBJ2-5; D uncertain. Trimming removed 3 bases from V and 7 bases from J, with 9 bases in between. In germline, CDR1 is SGHNT, CDR2 YENEEA. The CDR3 consists of 12 residues. CDR3 coding DNA: TGTGCCAGCAGCTTTGGTTTTGGGACCCAGTACTTC. This translates into CASSFGFGTQYF.

This clonotype has a count of ten or more. V and J are TRBV7-9 and TRBJ1-5; unclear D gene. V was cut by 1 base and J by 4 bases, with 5 bases left in between. Germline CDR1 reads SEHNR; CDR2 reads FQNEAQ (reference sequence). The CDR3 runs to 13 residues. The CDR3 region has the DNA TGTGCCAGCAGCTTAGAGGCAAATCAGCCCCAGCATTTT. Its translation: CASSLEANQPQHF. Full variable domain (missing parts from reference TRBV7-9 and TRBJ1-5): DTGVSQNPRHKITKRGQNVTFRCDPISEHNRLYWYRQTLGQGPEFLTYFQNEAQLEKSRLLSDRFSAERPKGSFSTLEIQRTEQGDSAMYLCASSLEANQPQHFGDGTRLSIL.

This clonotype was observed many times. The chain employs TRBV3-1 and TRBJ2-3; D is possibly TRBD2 (5 bases). There are 12 residues in the CDR3. Trimming removed 5 bases from V and 9 bases from J, with 12 bases in between. Per germline, CDR1 LGHDT and CDR2 YNNKEL (reference sequence). Here the CDR3 reads CASSFRDATQYF. DNA of the CDR3: TGTGCCAGCAGCTTCCGGGATGCGACGCAGTATTTT.

The V gene is TRBV7-8, the J gene TRBJ1-1, with a weak D call TRBD1 (6 bases). CDR3 length: 16 residues. Between the trimmed V and J ends, which lost 5 bases and 4 bases, there was a span of 20 bases. Germline values: CDR1 SGHVS, CDR2 FQNEAQ. The CDR3 bases are TGTGCCAGCAGCCACTACTCCGGACAGTCAGTCACTGAAGCTTTCTTT. It encodes CASSHYSGQSVTEAFF.

This chain connects TRBV20-1 to TRBJ2-5; possible D gene TRBD1, 5 bases. The CDR3 is 14 amino acids. Germline values: CDR1 DFQATT, CDR2 SNEGSKA (reference sequence). Trimming stripped 3 bases from V and 1 base from J, with 12 bases between. Here the CDR3 reads CSASDGRVQETQYF. The CDR3 DNA reads TGCAGTGCTAGTGATGGCAGGGTCCAAGAGACCCAGTACTTC.

The rearrangement uses TRBV2 and TRBJ2-3; tentatively, D is TRBD2 (6 bases). Trimming shortened V by 7 bases and J by 3 bases, and 11 bases separated the two germline ends. This CDR3 contains 13 residues. Germline V gene data show CDR1 as SNHLY and CDR2 as FYNNEI. CDR3 region: CASTGTETDTQYF. The DNA for the CDR3 is TGTGCCAGCACCGGGACTGAAACAGATACGCAGTATTTT.

V is TRBV3-1 and J is TRBJ2-5, with D possibly being TRBD2 (6 bases). The V end was cut by 0 bases, the J end by 7 bases, with 12 bases between. Germline V CDR1 and CDR2: LGHDT, YNNKEL (reference sequence). The CDR3 has 14 amino acids. The CDR3, as DNA: TGTGCCAGCAGCCAAGAACTCGACGGGGGGACCCAGTACTTC. Translation gives CASSQELDGGTQYF.

This clonotype was seen many times. The V and J genes are TRBV3-1 and TRBJ1-2; D possibly corresponds to TRBD1 (6 bases). The V and J ends lost 4 bases and 8 bases respectively, with 11 bases between them. The CDR3 extends over 12 amino acids. CDR1 is LGHDT and CDR2 is YNNKEL in the germline V gene (reference sequence). The CDR3 spells CASSPHRDGYTF. CDR3 sequence (DNA): TGTGCCAGCAGCCCCCACAGGGACGGCTACACCTTC.

There are many counts of this clonotype. The chain uses TRBV4-3 and TRBJ2-3, with D perhaps TRBD2 (6 bases). The V gene lost 0 bases and the J gene lost 6 bases, with 10 bases spanning the gap. Germline lookup yields CDR1 LGHNA and CDR2 YSLEER. This CDR3 spans 14 amino acids. The CDR3 DNA is TGCGCCAGCAGCCAAGATGGTCGGGGGGATACGCAGTATTTT. This translates into CASSQDGRGDTQYF.

A note on this clonotype: With a much larger clone just one base away, this may be a read error. The chain carries TRBV28 and TRBJ2-1; TRBD2 might be the D (7 bases). V gave up 3 bases and J gave up 4 bases, with 16 bases separating them. The CDR3 sequence is 16 residues long. CDR1 MDHEN and CDR2 SYDVKM come from the germline V gene. The CDR3 sequence is CASSFRGAGNYNEQFF. CDR3 sequence (DNA): TGTGCCAGCAGTTTCCGGGGGGCAGGCAATTACAATGAGCAGTTCTTC.

Only a few counts were recorded for this clonotype. The chain links TRBV27 to TRBJ2-3; 8 bases agree with TRBD2. Germline lookup yields CDR1 MNHEY and CDR2 SMNVEV (reference sequence). The CDR3 is 15 residues long. The trim removed 7 bases at V and 1 base at J, leaving 7 bases unmatched. The CDR3 sequence is CASTQSGLGTDTQYF. The CDR3 nucleotides read TGTGCCAGCACCCAATCGGGACTAGGCACAGATACGCAGTATTTT.

The table lists this clonotype with many counts. The chain combines TRBV5-1 with TRBJ2-5; possible D gene TRBD1, 5 bases. The CDR3 loop spans 16 amino acids. V was shortened by 2 bases and J by 3 bases, with 17 bases between the two germline ends. Germline V lookup: CDR1 SGHRS, CDR2 YFSETQ. The CDR3 loop is CASSLDSPFQKETQYF. CDR3 nucleotides: TGCGCCAGCAGCTTAGACAGCCCCTTCCAGAAAGAGACCCAGTACTTC.

This clonotype appeared many times. This sequence joins TRBV6-2 or TRBV6-3 and TRBJ2-3, with D hard to call. This CDR3 region has 16 residues. The germline V gene has CDR1 MNHEY and CDR2 SVGEGT. V dropped 6 bases and J dropped 1 base, with 17 bases sitting between them. CDR3 coding DNA: TGTGCCAGCAGCTACCCCGCCCACGGTGGCACAGATACGCAGTATTTT. Translation: CASSYPAHGGTDTQYF.

This clonotype showed up many times. The gene calls are TRBV5-1 and TRBJ2-1; possibly TRBD2 for D (6 bases). The CDR3 consists of 12 residues. Germline assignment: CDR1 SGHRS and CDR2 YFSETQ. V was trimmed by 2 bases and J by 10 bases, leaving 10 bases between them. CDR3: CASSFGGVEQFF. The CDR3 DNA reads TGCGCCAGCAGCTTTGGAGGGGTGGAGCAGTTCTTC.

This clonotype was seen many times. This chain joins TRBV29-1 and TRBJ2-1, with TRBD2 identical over 7 bases. The V segment lost 5 bases and the J segment 3 bases; nucleotides outside the gene matches: 10. CDR1 is SQVTM, CDR2 ANQGSEA, per germline. CDR3 length: 15 amino acids. DNA for the CDR3: TGCAGCGTTAGGTTAGCGGGCATAGTCTACAATGAGCAGTTCTTC. Translation: CSVRLAGIVYNEQFF.

This clonotype was detected a few times. The chain employs TRBV5-1 and TRBJ1-6; 10 nucleotides match TRBD1. Germline V CDR1 and CDR2: SGHRS, YFSETQ. V trimming: 0 bases; J trimming: 7 bases; junction bases outside the gene matches: 10. This CDR3 has 18 residues. This CDR3 is CASSLGIPGQGTNSPLHF. The CDR3 bases are TGCGCCAGCAGCTTGGGGATCCCGGGACAGGGGACAAATTCACCCCTCCACTTT.

This clonotype was observed many times. The chain has TRBV5-1 and TRBJ1-5; tentatively, D is TRBD1 (6 bases). The V gene's germline CDR1 is SGHRS and CDR2 YFSETQ. The CDR3 covers 14 residues. V lost 1 base and J lost 8, with 13 bases in between. Here the CDR3 DNA reads TGCGCCAGCAGCTTGCGGGGGGCGCCGGAGCCCCAGCATTTT. Its translation: CASSLRGAPEPQHF.